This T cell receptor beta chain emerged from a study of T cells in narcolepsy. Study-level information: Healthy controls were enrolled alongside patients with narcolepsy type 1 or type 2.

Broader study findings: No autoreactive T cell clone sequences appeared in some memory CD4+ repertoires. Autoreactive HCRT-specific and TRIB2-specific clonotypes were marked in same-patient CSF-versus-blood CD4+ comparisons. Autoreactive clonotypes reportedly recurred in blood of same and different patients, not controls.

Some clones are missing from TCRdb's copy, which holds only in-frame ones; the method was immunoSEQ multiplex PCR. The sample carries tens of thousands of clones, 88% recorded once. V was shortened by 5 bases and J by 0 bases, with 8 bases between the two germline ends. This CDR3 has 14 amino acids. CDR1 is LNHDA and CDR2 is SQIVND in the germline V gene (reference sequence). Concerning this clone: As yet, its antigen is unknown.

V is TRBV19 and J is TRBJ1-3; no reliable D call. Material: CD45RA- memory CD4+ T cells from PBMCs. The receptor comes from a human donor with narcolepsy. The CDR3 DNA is TGTGCCAGTAGTGCGGGGAGCTCTGGAAACACCATATATTTT. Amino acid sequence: CASSAGSSGNTIYF.